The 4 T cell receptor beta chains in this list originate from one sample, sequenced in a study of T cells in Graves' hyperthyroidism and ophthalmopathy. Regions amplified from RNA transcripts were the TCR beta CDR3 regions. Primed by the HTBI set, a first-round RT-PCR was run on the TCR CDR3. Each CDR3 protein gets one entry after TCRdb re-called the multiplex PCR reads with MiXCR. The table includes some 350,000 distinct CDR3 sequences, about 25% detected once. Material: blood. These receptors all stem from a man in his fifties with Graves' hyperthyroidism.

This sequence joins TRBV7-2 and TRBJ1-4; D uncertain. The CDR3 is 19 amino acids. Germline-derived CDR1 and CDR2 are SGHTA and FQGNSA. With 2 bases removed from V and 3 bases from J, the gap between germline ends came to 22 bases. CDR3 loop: CASSLRPRGRVDPNEKLFF. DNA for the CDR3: TGTGCCAGCAGCTTAAGACCCCGTGGAAGGGTTGATCCTAATGAAAAACTGTTTTTT.

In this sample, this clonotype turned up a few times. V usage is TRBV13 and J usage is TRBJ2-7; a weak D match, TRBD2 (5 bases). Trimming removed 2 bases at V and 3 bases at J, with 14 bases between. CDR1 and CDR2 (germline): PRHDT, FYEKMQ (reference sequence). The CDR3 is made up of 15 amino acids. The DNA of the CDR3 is TGTGCCAGCAGCTTACGGACTGCGAACAACTACGAGCAGTACTTC. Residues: CASSLRTANNYEQYF.

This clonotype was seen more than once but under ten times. DNA of the CDR3: TGCAGTGCTATTAGCGGGAGGGTGAATGAGCAGTTCTTC. Translated: CSAISGRVNEQFF. The chain has TRBV20-1 and TRBJ2-1; 11 bases are shared with TRBD2. CDR1 DFQATT and CDR2 SNEGSKA come from the germline V gene (reference sequence). Trimming took 4 bases from V and 7 from J; bases not matched to a gene: 3. This CDR3 is built from 13 residues.

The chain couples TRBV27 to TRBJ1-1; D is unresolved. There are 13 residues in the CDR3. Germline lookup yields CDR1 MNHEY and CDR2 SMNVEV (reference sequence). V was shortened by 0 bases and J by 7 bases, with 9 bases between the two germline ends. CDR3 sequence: CASSLSAGFEAFF. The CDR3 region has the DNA TGTGCCAGCAGTTTATCGGCCGGGTTTGAAGCTTTCTTT.